This is a list of T cell receptor beta chains from one sample in a study of identical twins. TCRdb used MiXCR to reprocess the 5' RACE reads, holding one entry per CDR3 protein. The sample records 350,000 or so distinct CDR3 sequences, 10% to 15% being singletons. These data are also associated with another study on yellow fever vaccine responses in identical twins.

Sequenced input: CD8+ T cells sorted from blood. Every receptor here comes from a woman younger than 30 in good health. The CDR3 runs from the conserved cysteine through the conserved F or W.

j_gene,v_gene,len,CDR3aa
TRBJ2-2,TRBV24-1,16,CATSDFRQGTTGELFF
TRBJ1-2,TRBV4-1,15,CASTPSRTEDYGYTF
TRBJ1-2,TRBV7-9,12,CASSPTGNGYTF
TRBJ2-1,TRBV5-1,16,CASSRRGRSGANEQFF
TRBJ2-1,TRBV12-3/TRBV12-4,15,CASSLGTPAYNEQFF
TRBJ2-7,TRBV4-1,17,CASSHGLVGDSTYEQYF
TRBJ2-1,TRBV27,16,CASREGLGIGDNEQFF
TRBJ1-5,TRBV9,13,CASSVGVDQPQHF
TRBJ2-5,TRBV7-9,16,CASSPPGLAGQETQYF
TRBJ2-1,TRBV7-3,18,CTCSYPSATSGRLYEQFF
TRBJ2-2,TRBV9,19,CASSVGGTATVRNTGELFF
TRBJ1-1,TRBV29-1,15,CSAFTGQGLNAEAFF
TRBJ2-7,TRBV20-1,13,CSARGTRPGEQYF
TRBJ2-2,TRBV7-8,16,CASSARDSVYTGELFF
TRBJ2-5,TRBV12-3/TRBV12-4,15,CASSGLVKVLETQYF
TRBJ2-1,TRBV7-9,16,CASSTLASEVNNEQFF
TRBJ2-4,TRBV4-1,14,CASSQNRGVDIQYF
TRBJ2-1,TRBV7-3,15,CASSYGTGVYNEQFF
TRBJ2-7,TRBV20-1,14,CSARDGERAYEQYF
TRBJ2-2,TRBV20-1,15,CSARDTGISNGELFF
TRBJ1-1,TRBV5-1,16,CASSSISVDTNTEAFF
TRBJ2-7,TRBV7-9,14,CASSFGDRAYEQYF
TRBJ1-2,TRBV7-9,16,CASTPFLAGALDGYTF
TRBJ2-7,TRBV20-1,12,CSAIRESYEQYF
TRBJ2-1,TRBV27,14,CASSSGGARDEQFF
TRBJ2-3,TRBV5-1,18,CASSLTSGGAESTDTQYF
TRBJ2-1,TRBV15,18,CATSRTRNPTSFGNEQFF
TRBJ1-1,TRBV20-1,13,CTGAGGTTTEAFF
TRBJ2-7,TRBV5-5,15,CASSLIGSGAYEQYF
TRBJ2-1,TRBV20-1,17,CSADGLAAMTAYNEQFF
TRBJ2-2,TRBV6-2/TRBV6-3,14,CASSWGEATGELFF